There are a few counts of the clone carrying this TCR beta chain. The junction and the germline gene differ at one end; a read error may be behind it. CDR3 size: 12 residues. Germline lookup yields CDR1 SNHLY and CDR2 FYNNEI. Assay: immunoSEQ multiplex PCR; the TCRdb copy retains only in-frame clones and omits some. The table lists tens of thousands of clones, 90% to 95% of them singletons, with more than 1.5% in the top ten. The sample originates from a study of OX40 agonist ivuxolimab in advanced cancers. Study-wide context: Patients' therapy was ivuxolimab, an antibody that acts as an agonist of OX40 (CD134).

This sequence was found in an adult with an advanced solid tumor such as melanoma, head and neck, liver or kidney cancer. V is TRBV2 and J is TRBJ1-1; D gene uncertain. This specimen was CD4+ or CD8+ T cells sorted from blood, taken in a trial of the OX40 agonist ivuxolimab. The CDR3 nucleotides are TGTGCCAGCAGTGAACCGAACGCTGAAGCTTTCTTT. As protein: CASSEPNAEAFF.